The 24 T cell receptor beta chains below all came from one sample that was sequenced in a study of technical replicates of blood from a few donors. Measured with immunoSEQ multiplex PCR; TCRdb has only the in-frame clones, and not every one. This repertoire shows approximately 100,000 clones, more than 90% found once; its top ten account for over 0.2%. The specimen was T cells isolated from PBMCs. These receptors all come from a human donor in good health.

The chain recombines TRBV7-3 with TRBJ2-1; 8 bases fit TRBD2. From germline, CDR1 is SGHTA and CDR2 FQGTGA. Trimming cost V 5 bases and J 7 bases; bases outside gene matches: 10. This CDR3 is 15 amino acids long. CDR3 residues: CASSPTGGLPNEQFF. The CDR3 nucleotides read TGTGCCAGCAGCCCAACGGGAGGGCTCCCGAATGAGCAGTTCTTC.

The chain couples TRBV28 to TRBJ2-5, with 9 bases aligning to TRBD1. The germline V gene encodes CDR1 MDHEN and CDR2 SYDVKM. The CDR3 length is 15 residues. Trimming cost V 6 bases and J 7 bases; bases outside gene matches: 12. This CDR3 is CASRLGTGFIGTQYF. The DNA for the CDR3 is TGTGCCAGCAGACTCGGGACAGGGTTTATCGGGACCCAGTACTTC.

This clone was seen a single time. V is TRBV6-5 and J is TRBJ1-1; D not certain. The CDR3 is 14 residues long. Trimming removed 8 bases at V and 5 bases at J, with 18 bases between. Germline V gene data show CDR1 as MNHEY and CDR2 as SVGAGI. CDR3 protein: CASGSGSGVTEAFF. The CDR3 nucleotides are TGTGCCAGCGGGTCAGGTTCAGGTGTAACTGAAGCTTTCTTT.

The V call is TRBV7-7, the J call TRBJ2-5, with a weak D call TRBD2 (6 bases). Germline CDR1 and CDR2: SSHAT and FNYEAQ (reference sequence). CDR3 length: 13 amino acids. DNA for the CDR3: TGTGCTAGCGGTCCGGACTCTCAAGAGACCCAGTACTTC. Protein: CASGPDSQETQYF.

This clone was observed a handful of times. The chain couples TRBV2 to TRBJ1-6, with D possibly being TRBD1 (6 bases). This CDR3 is built from 12 residues. The germline V and J ends were trimmed by 7 bases and 13 bases, with 14 bases remaining between them. Germline lookup yields CDR1 SNHLY and CDR2 FYNNEI. The CDR3 nucleotides read TGTGCCAGCATCCAGGACAGAGAGCCCCTCCACTTT. Its protein product is CASIQDREPLHF.

This clone was observed once. This chain uses TRBV7-9 with TRBJ2-5, with 8 bases fitting TRBD2. CDR1 is SEHNR, CDR2 FQNEAQ, per germline (reference sequence). The ends lost 5 bases at V and 5 bases at J; junction bases unmatched: 13. The CDR3 has 16 residues. The CDR3 DNA sequence: TGTGCCAGCAGCCCATCTCAAGGACTAGCTTGGGAGACCCAGTACTTC. It codes for CASSPSQGLAWETQYF.

This chain joins TRBV18 and TRBJ2-7; D gene ambiguous. The ends were cut back, 3 bases at V and 2 bases at J, with 11 bases in the middle. The CDR3 has 14 residues. The V gene's germline CDR1 is KGHSH and CDR2 LQKENI. CDR3 nucleotide sequence: TGTGCCAGCTCACCCCCCGTTGTTACCTACGAGCAGTACTTC. This encodes CASSPPVVTYEQYF.

The chain combines TRBV7-9 with TRBJ1-1; D remains unclear. The CDR3 totals 13 residues. Trimming pared 1 base from V and 7 bases from J, leaving 10 bases between. CDR1 and CDR2 (germline): SEHNR, FQNEAQ (reference sequence). The CDR3 loop reads CASSLEGGNEAFF. As DNA, the CDR3 is TGTGCCAGCAGCTTAGAGGGAGGCAATGAAGCTTTCTTT.

V usage is TRBV13 and J usage is TRBJ2-7; D not resolved. The CDR3 is 15 amino acids. Trimming shortened V by 0 bases and J by 0 bases, and 9 bases separated the two germline ends. From germline, CDR1 is PRHDT and CDR2 FYEKMQ (reference sequence). Here the CDR3 reads CASSLGLINSYEQYF. The CDR3 DNA reads TGTGCCAGCAGCTTAGGACTCATAAACTCCTACGAGCAGTACTTC.

The J gene is TRBJ2-7, the V gene TRBV6-5, with a tentative D call TRBD1 (5 bases). Trimming removed 8 bases from V and 1 base from J, with 12 bases in between. The CDR3 has 13 residues. Germline V gene sequence: CDR1 MNHEY, CDR2 SVGAGI. The CDR3 bases are TGTGCCAGCTTAGGGGCGACATCCTACGAGCAGTACTTC. Translated: CASLGATSYEQYF.

The V gene is TRBV19, the J gene TRBJ1-1; D unresolved. V lost 7 bases and J 5 bases, leaving 23 bases between the germline ends. Germline V CDR1 and CDR2: LNHDA, SQIVND (reference sequence). The CDR3 is 16 amino acids. The CDR3 here is CASKQGGNLLGTEAFF. DNA of the CDR3: TGTGCCAGTAAACAAGGAGGGAACCTATTGGGGACTGAAGCTTTCTTT.

V and J are TRBV27 and TRBJ2-6, with D possibly TRBD1 on 5 matching bases. CDR3 length: 18 residues. CDR1 and CDR2 from the germline V gene are MNHEY and SMNVEV (reference sequence). V lost 1 base to trimming and J lost 0 bases, with 13 bases between them. The CDR3 nucleotides read TGTGCCAGCAGTTTATTCAGGGTACTAAACTCTGGGGCCAACGTCCTGACTTTC. Amino acids: CASSLFRVLNSGANVLTF.

CDR3 loop: CAWVTEVNTEAFF. The CDR3, as DNA: TGTGCCTGGGTGACCGAGGTGAACACTGAAGCTTTCTTT. The rearrangement links TRBV30 to TRBJ1-1; D gene ambiguous. This CDR3 spans 13 amino acids. The V gene's germline CDR1 is GTSNPN and CDR2 SVGIG (reference sequence). Trimming left V 5 bases short and J 0 bases short, with 10 bases between.

V gene TRBV6-4 combines with J gene TRBJ2-1; 10 bases match TRBD2. The CDR3 spans 15 residues. The V gene's germline CDR1 is MRHNA and CDR2 SNTAGT. V trimming: 0 bases; J trimming: 4 bases; junction bases outside the gene matches: 0. The CDR3 bases are TGTGCCAGCAGTGACTCACTAGCGGGGTACAATGAGCAGTTCTTC. It specifies CASSDSLAGYNEQFF.

The rearrangement uses TRBV2 and TRBJ2-7, with 9 nucleotides matching TRBD1. The trim removed 10 bases at V and 1 base at J, leaving 8 bases unmatched. This CDR3 spans 14 amino acids. The V gene's germline CDR1 is SNHLY and CDR2 FYNNEI. CDR3 loop: CATRKGTGSYEQYF. CDR3 nucleotides: TGTGCCACCAGGAAGGGGACAGGGTCCTACGAGCAGTACTTC.

The chain carries TRBV7-6 and TRBJ1-6, with 9 nucleotides matching TRBD1. Germline values: CDR1 SGHVS, CDR2 FNYEAQ. The CDR3 runs to 15 residues. With V trimmed by 5 bases and J by 8 bases, 7 bases remained unmatched. The CDR3: CASSPLGQGDSPLHF. Written as DNA, the CDR3 is TGTGCCAGCAGCCCCCTGGGACAGGGAGATTCACCCCTCCACTTT. The whole variable domain, remainder taken from reference TRBV7-6 and TRBJ1-6, is GAGVSQSPRYKVTKRGQDVALRCDPISGHVSLYWYRQALGQGPEFLTYFNYEAQQDKSGLPNDRFSAERPEGSISTLTIQRTEQRDSAMYRCASSPLGQGDSPLHFGNGTRLTVT.

This clone was observed once. The rearrangement uses TRBV18 and TRBJ2-7; 9 bases agree with TRBD2. The CDR3 runs 14 residues. The V and J ends lost 6 bases and 3 bases, in that order; junction bases with no gene match: 6. CDR1 KGHSH and CDR2 LQKENI come from the germline V gene. The CDR3 region has the DNA TGTGCCAGCTCCCCCGGGACTAGCAGCTACGAGCAGTACTTC. This gives the protein CASSPGTSSYEQYF.

This clone was seen a single time. The chain uses TRBV5-1 and TRBJ2-7; 8 bases agree with TRBD2. This CDR3 has 16 residues. Germline trimming cut 5 bases from V and 4 bases from J; bases unmatched to any gene: 14. Looked up from germline, CDR1 is SGHRS and CDR2 is YFSETQ. CDR3 protein: CASRGTLAGSFYEQYF. The CDR3 coding sequence is TGCGCCAGCAGGGGGACTTTAGCGGGATCCTTTTACGAGCAGTACTTC.

V gene TRBV5-4 combines with J gene TRBJ1-1, with 11 bases that match TRBD1. The CDR3 runs to 18 residues. J lost 2 bases, V lost 4 bases, and 13 bases had no gene match. Germline CDR1 reads SGHNT; CDR2 reads YYREEE (reference sequence). CDR3 loop: CASSPEGRDRGRNTEAFF. CDR3 nucleotide sequence: TGTGCCAGCAGCCCTGAGGGGAGGGACAGGGGGAGAAACACTGAAGCTTTCTTT.

The gene calls are TRBV5-1 and TRBJ2-5; 11 bases agree with TRBD2. CDR1 and CDR2 from the germline V gene are SGHRS and YFSETQ. This CDR3 contains 15 residues. Losses at the gene ends were 4 bases for V and 3 bases for J; bases not matched to a gene: 5. CDR3 sequence: CASSRGTSGKETQYF. DNA for the CDR3: TGCGCCAGCAGCCGCGGGACTAGCGGAAAAGAGACCCAGTACTTC.

This chain uses TRBV6-1 with TRBJ2-1, with 8 positions matching TRBD1. After removal of 6 bases from V and 5 bases from J, the junction contained 6 bases not matched to a gene. The CDR3 extends over 14 amino acids. Germline assignment: CDR1 MNHNS and CDR2 SASEGT. In DNA form, the CDR3 reads TGTGCCAGCAGCCGGACAGGGTATGACAATGAGCAGTTCTTC. Residues: CASSRTGYDNEQFF.

Points on this clone: The sample carries other DNA sequences with the same CDR3. This rearrangement joins TRBV9 to TRBJ1-1; D not certain. Germline CDR1 SGDLS, CDR2 YYNGEE. The CDR3 contains 14 residues. Trimming removed 1 base at V and 11 bases at J, with 18 bases between. Here the CDR3 DNA reads TGTGCCAGCAGCGTACACGGTTCCCCCCCGGTGGCTTTCTTT. Its protein is CASSVHGSPPVAFF.

The chain recombines TRBV28 with TRBJ1-2; TRBD1 agrees at 7 bases. The CDR3 is 14 residues long. CDR1 and CDR2 (germline): MDHEN, SYDVKM. V lost 7 bases to trimming and J lost 4 bases; unmatched junction nucleotides: 9. The CDR3 sequence is CASTSPGTVYGYTF. The CDR3 DNA reads TGTGCCAGCACCTCGCCCGGGACAGTCTATGGCTACACCTTC.

The V call is TRBV2, the J call TRBJ2-1; 7 positions agree with TRBD2. This CDR3 is built from 15 residues. Germline trimming cut 3 bases from V and 7 bases from J; bases unmatched to any gene: 9. CDR1 and CDR2 (germline): SNHLY, FYNNEI. This chain's CDR3 is CASSDFPGLFNEQFF. In DNA, the CDR3 is TGTGCCAGCAGTGATTTTCCGGGACTATTTAATGAGCAGTTCTTC.